These T cell receptor beta chains were read from a single sample in a study of identifying expanded T cells in peripheral blood. The table came from immunoSEQ multiplex PCR; TCRdb's copy has only in-frame clones and leaves some out. The table includes more than 75,000 clones, roughly 86% detected once. The sample taken for sequencing was blood. These receptors were obtained from a person aged 18 to 70 in good health. Each CDR3 is given without its conserved first and last residue. A clone size is listed for some rows: how often the clone was seen (once, few, many), or a class if it is expanded.

CDR3: ASSLGTEAF; V: TRBV7-3; J: TRBJ1-1; size: -
CDR3: ASSILAGGPYNEQF; V: TRBV19; J: TRBJ2-1; size: -
CDR3: SVVTDNYGYT; V: TRBV29-1; J: TRBJ1-2; size: once
CDR3: ASSHSGEVGELF; V: TRBV6-1; J: TRBJ2-2; size: -
CDR3: ASSLEGSYAYEQY; V: TRBV5-4; J: TRBJ2-7; size: once
CDR3: ATSVGDSQETQY; V: TRBV15; J: TRBJ2-5; size: -
CDR3: ASSQGGGPTDTQY; V: TRBV4-2; J: TRBJ2-3; size: -
CDR3: ASSFASGFRGVRTEAF; V: TRBV5-5; J: TRBJ1-1; size: once
CDR3: ASSAPELAGTTDTQY; V: TRBV2; J: TRBJ2-3; size: once
CDR3: ASSPGTGGGPDTQY; V: TRBV6-4; J: TRBJ2-3; size: -
CDR3: ASSPLGNQPQH; V: TRBV28; J: TRBJ1-5; size: -
CDR3: ASSLGQGGRETQY; V: TRBV5-1; J: TRBJ2-5; size: -
CDR3: AWSGLASGEQY; V: TRBV30; J: TRBJ2-7; size: -